This passage covers 11 T cell receptor beta chains from one sample sequenced in a study of cytomegalovirus exposure and HLA in healthy donors. The study ran its PCR with 60 Vbeta and 13 Jbeta primers. Profiling relied on immunoSEQ multiplex PCR, and the TCRdb table lists in-frame clones only, not all of them. Among 150,000 to 200,000 clones, around 80% were seen once, and the ten largest hold 4.5% to 5.5%. Source material: PBMCs. The receptors here all came from a man aged 18 to 29 in good health and CMV-seronegative.

The rearrangement uses TRBV5-1 and TRBJ2-4; D is perhaps TRBD2 (6 bases). This CDR3 comprises 16 residues. With 1 base removed from V and 6 bases from J, the gap between germline ends came to 17 bases. The germline CDR1 and CDR2 sequences are SGHRS and YFSETQ. CDR3 amino acids: CASSLSPGLAPNIQYF. The CDR3 DNA reads TGCGCCAGCAGCTTGTCTCCTGGGCTAGCGCCAAACATTCAGTACTTC.

Written as DNA, the CDR3 is TGTGCCAGCAGTGAAGGGGGGGGTACTCAGCCCCAGCATTTT. Encoded protein: CASSEGGGTQPQHF. The chain carries TRBV25-1 and TRBJ1-5; TRBD1 might be the D (5 bases). Germline V gene data show CDR1 as MGHDK and CDR2 as SYGVNS. CDR3 length equals 14 residues. Trimming removed 2 bases at V and 6 bases at J, with 11 bases between.

The J gene is TRBJ2-7, the V gene TRBV28; D not certain. CDR1 and CDR2 from the germline V gene are MDHEN and SYDVKM. V lost 3 bases and J 7 bases, leaving 7 bases between the germline ends. This CDR3 spans 11 amino acids. The CDR3, as DNA: TGTGCCAGCAGTTTCACGACAGAGCAGTACTTC. This codes for CASSFTTEQYF.

The chain links TRBV10-1 to TRBJ2-5; 7 bases are a match to TRBD2. The V gene end was trimmed by 6 bases and the J gene end by 1 base; junction bases not matched to a gene: 5. The germline CDR1 and CDR2 sequences are WNHNN and SYGVQD (reference sequence). CDR3 length: 14 residues. Written as DNA, the CDR3 is TGCGCCAGCAGGCCCGGGACTATCCAAGAGACCCAGTACTTC. Its translation: CASRPGTIQETQYF.

This chain links TRBV7-9 with TRBJ1-1, with 7 bases aligning to TRBD1. This CDR3 is 15 amino acids long. The trim removed 2 bases at V and 5 bases at J, leaving 8 bases unmatched. Germline assignment: CDR1 SEHNR and CDR2 FQNEAQ (reference sequence). In DNA form, the CDR3 reads TGTGCCAGCAGCTTACTACAGGGGTCGAAGACTGAAGCTTTCTTT. It specifies CASSLLQGSKTEAFF.

CDR3 nucleotides: TGTGCCAGCAGTCTTACTAGCGGGTGGGAGTTCTTC. This sequence encodes CASSLTSGWEFF. This chain uses TRBV28 with TRBJ2-1; the match to TRBD2 covers 9 bases. The CDR3 runs to 12 residues. From germline, CDR1 is MDHEN and CDR2 SYDVKM. V lost 5 bases and J lost 14; bases outside the gene matches: 7.

J is TRBJ2-3 and V is TRBV4-3, with 13 bases identical to TRBD2. After removal of 3 bases from V and 4 bases from J, the junction contained 4 bases not matched to a gene. CDR1 is LGHNA, CDR2 YSLEER, per germline. This CDR3 comprises 16 residues. The CDR3 DNA follows: TGCGCCAGCAGCCAGGGACTAGCGGGATTAGCAGATACGCAGTATTTT. Translating it yields CASSQGLAGLADTQYF.

This chain links TRBV10-3 with TRBJ1-1; D perhaps matches TRBD1 (6 bases). V was clipped by 10 bases and J by 1 base, with 10 bases between them. In germline, CDR1 is ENHRY, CDR2 SYGVKD. This CDR3 is built from 12 residues. This CDR3 reads CATSRGNTEAFF. The CDR3 coding sequence is TGTGCCACGAGCAGGGGGAACACTGAAGCTTTCTTT.

V and J are TRBV2 and TRBJ1-3; no reliable D call. Germline V lookup: CDR1 SNHLY, CDR2 FYNNEI. This CDR3 is built from 16 residues. Trimming took 6 bases from V and 0 from J, leaving 15 bases between them. As DNA, the CDR3 is TGTGCCAGCAGCCTCGACGGAGACCACTCTGGAAACACCATATATTTT. It yields the protein CASSLDGDHSGNTIYF.

The rearrangement joins TRBV7-9 to TRBJ1-1; 7 bases align to TRBD1. CDR1 SEHNR and CDR2 FQNEAQ come from the germline V gene (reference sequence). V lost 5 bases to trimming and J lost 3 bases; unmatched junction nucleotides: 15. The CDR3 has 17 residues. The CDR3 is CASSALDRQLGHTEAFF. In nucleotides, the CDR3 is TGTGCCAGCAGCGCACTGGACAGGCAATTAGGTCACACTGAAGCTTTCTTT.

This clone has only a few counts. The rearrangement joins TRBV19 to TRBJ2-1; possible D gene TRBD2, 5 bases. The CDR3 has 17 amino acids. The V end was cut by 4 bases, the J end by 5 bases, with 21 bases between. Germline CDR1 is LNHDA and CDR2 is SQIVND (reference sequence). The CDR3: CASSTPLLGDFHNEQFF. The CDR3 DNA follows: TGTGCCAGTAGTACCCCCCTACTGGGAGATTTCCACAATGAGCAGTTCTTC.